This TCR beta chain was captured by sequencing in a study of shared clonotypes between healthy human individuals. Study summary: Three plates were used per donor for CD4 naive, three for CD4 memory, two for CD8 naive and one for CD8 memory.

Deletions cut 0 bases from V and 7 bases from J, with 13 bases between. There are 14 residues in the CDR3. CDR1 is MNHEY and CDR2 is SMNVEV in the germline V gene (reference sequence). Positively selected for CCR7, the CD45RO-negative cells used as naive CD8 cells excluded terminally differentiated effector memory CD45RA+ cells. At a deep level, the assay was run. Profiled with immunoSEQ multiplex PCR; TCRdb holds only in-frame clones, not every one. Of some 2,100,000 clones in the sample, about 92% are singletons; the top ten hold approximately 1.7%. Sequencing used naive CD8+ T cells from PBMCs. The V gene is TRBV27, the J gene TRBJ2-7; D unresolved. The sequence was obtained from a man between 18 and 35 years old in good health. Some clones in this sample may be carry-over from other donors' samples. The CDR3 DNA follows: TGTGCCAGCAGTTTATCTGCGCAGGACCAAGAGCAGTACTTC. It translates to CASSLSAQDQEQYF.